This passage covers 29 T cell receptor beta chains from one sample sequenced in a study of T cell responses to AZD1222 COVID-19 vaccine. Produced via immunoSEQ multiplex PCR; TCRdb's table is partial and in-frame only. This sample carries roughly 100,000 clones, roughly 86% of them seen once, and the ten largest clones take 4.5% to 6%. Sequenced material: peripheral blood, taken on day 0 of AZD1222 vaccination. The receptor set was obtained from an adult in good health.

The gene calls are TRBV7-3 and TRBJ2-7; D might be TRBD1 (5 bases). Trimming pared 0 bases from V and 7 bases from J, leaving 10 bases between. In germline, CDR1 is SGHTA, CDR2 FQGTGA. The CDR3 is 13 residues long. CDR3 protein: CASSLTVAGEQYF. The CDR3 nucleotides read TGTGCCAGCAGCTTAACGGTGGCAGGGGAGCAGTACTTC.

The gene calls are TRBV11-2 and TRBJ2-3; 11 positions match TRBD2. The CDR3 extends over 17 amino acids. CDR1 and CDR2 from the germline V gene are SGHAT and FQNNGV. After removal of 3 bases from V and 0 bases from J, the junction contained 5 bases not matched to a gene. CDR3 nucleotide sequence: TGTGCCAGCAGCTTTACTAGCGGGGGATCTAGCACAGATACGCAGTATTTT. It encodes CASSFTSGGSSTDTQYF.

The gene calls are TRBV7-9 and TRBJ2-7; D perhaps matches TRBD1 (5 bases). The germline V gene encodes CDR1 SEHNR and CDR2 FQNEAQ (reference sequence). The CDR3 covers 14 residues. V shed 5 bases and J shed 0 bases, with 11 bases lying between them. CDR3 residues: CASSPTASSYEQYF. The CDR3, as DNA: TGTGCCAGCAGCCCGACAGCTTCCTCCTACGAGCAGTACTTC.

Only a few counts were recorded for this clone. At the DNA level, this CDR3 is encoded by other sequences in the same sample as well. The chain combines TRBV27 with TRBJ1-4; D uncertain. CDR1 MNHEY and CDR2 SMNVEV come from the germline V gene (reference sequence). The CDR3 has 20 amino acids. V was shortened by 7 bases and J by 5 bases, with 32 bases between the two germline ends. CDR3 nucleotides: TGTGCCAGCAAAAGGGCGCAGAACCTTTTGGAGCGGGGAAAAAATGAAAAACTGTTTTTT. Translated, it gives CASKRAQNLLERGKNEKLFF.

The rearrangement links TRBV5-6 to TRBJ1-5; D gene unclear. Germline V gene sequence: CDR1 SGHDT, CDR2 YYEEEE. Trimming pared 2 bases from V and 0 bases from J, leaving 0 bases between. The length of the CDR3 is 12 residues. This CDR3 reads CASSFSNQPQHF. CDR3 bases: TGTGCCAGCAGCTTTAGCAATCAGCCCCAGCATTTT.

J is TRBJ1-6 and V is TRBV10-3; TRBD1 matches 9 bases. After removal of 4 bases from V and 7 bases from J, the junction contained 2 bases not matched to a gene. The CDR3 extends over 14 amino acids. The germline CDR1 and CDR2 sequences are ENHRY and SYGVKD. The CDR3 reads CAISVGTGNSPLHF. DNA of the CDR3: TGTGCCATCAGTGTGGGGACAGGGAATTCACCCCTCCACTTT.

The chain uses TRBV7-2 and TRBJ2-7; 8 positions agree with TRBD1. The CDR3 runs 14 residues. Per germline, CDR1 SGHTA and CDR2 FQGNSA. V gave up 1 base and J gave up 5 bases; unmatched junction bases: 4. In nucleotides, the CDR3 is TGTGCCAGCAGCTTAGGGACAGGGTCCCACGAGCAGTACTTC. Its protein product is CASSLGTGSHEQYF.

The chain joins TRBV28 to TRBJ2-7; 9 bases line up with TRBD2. CDR3 length: 17 residues. From germline, CDR1 is MDHEN and CDR2 SYDVKM. V lost 5 bases and J lost 0; bases outside the gene matches: 11. CDR3: CASSRSRTSARSYEQYF. CDR3 coding DNA: TGTGCCAGCAGTCGATCACGGACTAGCGCGCGCTCCTACGAGCAGTACTTC.

The J gene is TRBJ2-2, the V gene TRBV6-1; TRBD2 might be the D (6 bases). Germline assignment: CDR1 MNHNS and CDR2 SASEGT. CDR3 length: 17 residues. V dropped 2 bases and J dropped 0 bases, with 13 bases sitting between them. CDR3 sequence: CASSEIGGGANTGELFF. In nucleotides, the CDR3 is TGTGCCAGCAGTGAAATCGGTGGCGGGGCGAACACCGGGGAGCTGTTTTTT.

Only one count was recorded for this clone. This chain joins TRBV19 and TRBJ1-5, with D maybe TRBD1 (5 bases). The CDR3 sequence is 14 residues long. Looked up from germline, CDR1 is LNHDA and CDR2 is SQIVND (reference sequence). Trimming pared 4 bases from V and 1 base from J, leaving 8 bases between. The CDR3: CASSRGRSNQPQHF. CDR3 nucleotide sequence: TGTGCCAGTAGTAGGGGACGGAGCAATCAGCCCCAGCATTTT.

This chain connects TRBV7-9 to TRBJ2-5, with D unresolved. The CDR3 is made up of 11 amino acids. Per germline, CDR1 SEHNR and CDR2 FQNEAQ (reference sequence). V shed 0 bases and J shed 8 bases, with 4 bases lying between them. CDR3 loop: CASSLAGTQYF. The CDR3 coding sequence is TGTGCCAGCAGCTTAGCGGGAACCCAGTACTTC.

The rearrangement uses TRBV4-2 and TRBJ2-6, with TRBD2 identical over 7 bases. V dropped 0 bases and J dropped 0; count of bases not matched to a gene: 2. There are 17 residues in the CDR3. The germline gives CDR1 LGHNA, CDR2 YNFKEQ. The CDR3 DNA reads as TGTGCCAGCAGCCAAGAGGGAGGGAGCTCTGGGGCCAACGTCCTGACTTTC. Translated, it gives CASSQEGGSSGANVLTF.

This rearrangement joins TRBV9 to TRBJ2-2, with 9 nucleotides matching TRBD1. The trim removed 1 base at V and 5 bases at J, leaving 9 bases unmatched. Germline V lookup: CDR1 SGDLS, CDR2 YYNGEE. This CDR3 contains 17 residues. CDR3 bases: TGTGCCAGCAGCGTACCCCGGGACAGGGCTAAGACCGGGGAGCTGTTTTTT. Translation: CASSVPRDRAKTGELFF.

The V call is TRBV9, the J call TRBJ2-7; tentative D call: TRBD2 (6 bases). Germline CDR1 SGDLS, CDR2 YYNGEE. The CDR3 totals 15 residues. The V and J ends lost 0 bases and 2 bases respectively, with 12 bases between them. The CDR3 DNA is TGTGCCAGCAGCGTAGGCGGGGCTGTTGCCTACGAGCAGTACTTC. Translation: CASSVGGAVAYEQYF.

The rearrangement uses TRBV28 and TRBJ2-1; D ambiguous. V gave up 5 bases and J gave up 0 bases, with 14 bases separating them. The CDR3 spans 16 residues. The V gene's germline CDR1 is MDHEN and CDR2 SYDVKM. DNA for the CDR3: TGTGCCAGCAGTCCTGGCCATGTTCACTCCTACAATGAGCAGTTCTTC. Its protein is CASSPGHVHSYNEQFF.

The sample holds a few counts of this clone. V is TRBV4-3 and J is TRBJ1-6; D possibly corresponds to TRBD1 (6 bases). The CDR3 covers 16 residues. Germline CDR1 LGHNA, CDR2 YSLEER. The ends were cut back, 1 base at V and 9 bases at J, with 16 bases in the middle. The CDR3 here is CASSQGLGAQGSPLHF. CDR3 nucleotide sequence: TGCGCCAGCAGCCAAGGTCTGGGGGCGCAGGGTTCACCCCTCCACTTT.

This clone has only a few counts. J is TRBJ2-3 and V is TRBV9; no clear D gene. V lost 0 bases, J lost 0 bases, and 8 bases lay in between. This CDR3 has 15 amino acids. Germline CDR1 SGDLS, CDR2 YYNGEE. The DNA of the CDR3 is TGTGCCAGCAGCGTAGAGGCAGCTAGCACAGATACGCAGTATTTT. This encodes CASSVEAASTDTQYF.

The chain links TRBV7-3 to TRBJ1-2; 9 positions agree with TRBD1. The V segment lost 5 bases and the J segment 5 bases; nucleotides outside the gene matches: 12. CDR1 SGHTA and CDR2 FQGTGA come from the germline V gene. The length of the CDR3 is 16 residues. CDR3: CASSRNRDRERYGYTF. The CDR3 region has the DNA TGTGCCAGCAGCCGAAACCGGGACAGGGAAAGGTATGGCTACACCTTC.

V is TRBV29-1 and J is TRBJ2-7; weak D call: TRBD1 (5 bases). Trimming stripped 3 bases from V and 1 base from J, with 16 bases between. CDR1 is SQVTM and CDR2 is ANQGSEA in the germline V gene. The CDR3 is 15 amino acids. DNA for the CDR3: TGCAGCGTTGAGGGGCAGCTCGATATTTCCTACGAGCAGTACTTC. Translating gives CSVEGQLDISYEQYF.

The table lists this clone with a count of one. The chain uses TRBV5-1 and TRBJ2-3; no firm D call. Looked up from germline, CDR1 is SGHRS and CDR2 is YFSETQ. V was shortened by 0 bases and J by 3 bases, with 5 bases between the two germline ends. The CDR3 has 13 residues. The CDR3 loop reads CASSLVGTDTQYF. In nucleotides, the CDR3 is TGCGCCAGCAGCTTGGTAGGGACAGATACGCAGTATTTT.

This clone occurred a few times. The chain couples TRBV5-6 to TRBJ1-2; D is unresolved. The V end lost 1 base, the J end lost 7 bases, and 5 bases lay between the germline ends. This CDR3 is 11 amino acids long. CDR1 is SGHDT, CDR2 YYEEEE, per germline. The CDR3 spells CASSLSGGYTF. The DNA of the CDR3 is TGTGCCAGCAGCTTGAGCGGTGGCTACACCTTC. Full variable domain (missing parts from reference TRBV5-6 and TRBJ1-2): DAGVTQSPTHLIKTRGQQVTLRCSPKSGHDTVSWYQQALGQGPQFIFQYYEEEERQRGNFPDRFSGHQFPNYSSELNVNALLLGDSALYLCASSLSGGYTFGSGTRLTVV.

The chain is built from TRBV7-2 and TRBJ2-6; D may be TRBD1 (6 bases). Germline values: CDR1 SGHTA, CDR2 FQGNSA. CDR3 length: 15 amino acids. The V gene lost 3 bases and the J gene lost 4 bases, with 10 bases spanning the gap. CDR3: CASSFTGSGANVLTF. The CDR3 coding sequence is TGTGCCAGCAGCTTCACAGGGAGCGGGGCCAACGTCCTGACTTTC. Together with reference TRBV7-2 and TRBJ2-6, the CDR3 gives the full variable domain: GAGVSQSPSNKVTEKGKDVELRCDPISGHTALYWYRQSLGQGLEFLIYFQGNSAPDKSGLPSDRFSAERTGGSVSTLTIQRTQQEDSAVYLCASSFTGSGANVLTFGAGSRLTVL.

J is TRBJ1-3 and V is TRBV18; no reliable D call. The V end lost 3 bases, the J end lost 4 bases, and 16 bases lay between the germline ends. Germline-derived CDR1 and CDR2 are KGHSH and LQKENI. The CDR3 runs to 16 residues. CDR3 residues: CASSPTALGDGNTIYF. CDR3 nucleotide sequence: TGTGCCAGCTCACCTACCGCTCTGGGTGACGGAAACACCATATATTTT.

This chain links TRBV18 with TRBJ1-1; a weak D match, TRBD1 (5 bases). Per the germline V gene, CDR1 is KGHSH and CDR2 is LQKENI. The CDR3 spans 15 residues. The V end was cut by 0 bases, the J end by 2 bases, with 10 bases between. The CDR3 loop is CASSPPTGVNTEAFF. The CDR3, as DNA: TGTGCCAGCTCACCACCGACGGGGGTTAACACTGAAGCTTTCTTT.

The chain joins TRBV7-2 to TRBJ1-2; D is possibly TRBD1 (5 bases). The CDR3 is 14 residues long. V lost 5 bases to trimming and J lost 4 bases, with 14 bases between them. Per germline, CDR1 SGHTA and CDR2 FQGNSA. The CDR3 DNA reads as TGTGCCAGCAGCCTTGACAGCCAATTCTATGGCTACACCTTC. It yields the protein CASSLDSQFYGYTF.

The chain couples TRBV10-3 to TRBJ1-1; TRBD1 agrees at 8 bases. Germline-derived CDR1 and CDR2 are ENHRY and SYGVKD. There are 13 residues in the CDR3. J lost 4 bases, V lost 4 bases, and 2 bases had no gene match. CDR3 nucleotides: TGTGCCATCAGTGGGGACAGGAGCACTGAAGCTTTCTTT. It is translated as CAISGDRSTEAFF.

The CDR3 DNA follows: TGTGCCAGCCAGGCGGGGCAAAGCAATCAGCCCCAGCATTTT. This codes for CASQAGQSNQPQHF. The chain is built from TRBV28 and TRBJ1-5; maybe TRBD1 (5 bases). Germline V gene sequence: CDR1 MDHEN, CDR2 SYDVKM. The ends were cut back, 8 bases at V and 1 base at J, with 12 bases in the middle. The CDR3 runs to 14 residues.

V usage is TRBV5-6 and J usage is TRBJ1-4; TRBD1 agrees at 9 bases. The CDR3 spans 14 residues. The V gene's germline CDR1 is SGHDT and CDR2 YYEEEE. After removal of 3 bases from V and 8 bases from J, the junction contained 5 bases not matched to a gene. CDR3 residues: CASSSGTGPEKLFF. The CDR3 bases are TGTGCCAGCAGCTCCGGGACAGGGCCAGAAAAACTGTTTTTT.

The rearrangement links TRBV7-8 to TRBJ1-1; 10 nucleotides agree with TRBD1. The CDR3 is 15 amino acids. J gave up 4 bases and V 2 bases, and 4 bases lay outside the gene matches. The germline gives CDR1 SGHVS, CDR2 FQNEAQ. The CDR3 sequence: CASSLRDRGGTEAFF. The CDR3 DNA reads as TGTGCCAGCAGCTTACGGGACAGGGGAGGCACTGAAGCTTTCTTT.